The clone carrying this T cell receptor beta chain was found a few times. This record belongs to a study of blood T cell repertoires in COVID-19. Study-level background: Samples of COVID-19 (acute and convalescent) were obtained from the United States, Italy and Spain.

Profiling relied on immunoSEQ multiplex PCR, and the TCRdb table lists in-frame clones only, not all of them. In the table there are about 81,000 clones, about 83% of which are singletons. Germline CDR1 SQVTM, CDR2 ANQGSEA. The V end was cut by 4 bases, the J end by 2 bases, with 12 bases between. CDR3 length equals 13 residues. The chain joins TRBV29-1 to TRBJ2-7; maybe TRBD2 (5 bases). Sequencing input: peripheral blood. This TCR came from a human donor in a cohort sampled during active COVID-19. Written as DNA, the CDR3 is TGCAGCGTTGTGGTTAGCGAGCCCTACGAGCAGTACTTC. It yields the protein CSVVVSEPYEQYF.